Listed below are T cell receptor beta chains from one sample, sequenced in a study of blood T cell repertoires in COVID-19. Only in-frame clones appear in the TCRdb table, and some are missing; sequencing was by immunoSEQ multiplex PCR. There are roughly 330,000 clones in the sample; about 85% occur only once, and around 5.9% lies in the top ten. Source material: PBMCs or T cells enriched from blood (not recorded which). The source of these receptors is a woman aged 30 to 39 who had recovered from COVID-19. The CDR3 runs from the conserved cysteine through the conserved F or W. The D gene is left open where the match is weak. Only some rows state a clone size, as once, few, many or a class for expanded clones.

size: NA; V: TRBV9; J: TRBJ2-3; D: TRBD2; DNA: TGTGCCAGCAGCGAAGGGACTAGCGGGGGCGGGGGTACGCAGTATTTT; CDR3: CASSEGTSGGGGTQYF
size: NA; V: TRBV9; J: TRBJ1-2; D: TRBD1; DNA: TGTGCCAGCAGCCCGGGACAGGGGATCTATGGCTACACCTTC; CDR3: CASSPGQGIYGYTF
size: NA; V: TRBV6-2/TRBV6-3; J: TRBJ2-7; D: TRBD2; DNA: TGTGCCAGCAGTTACTCGCCCAATAGGCCGGGACTAGCGGGGGCCTACGAGCAGTACTTC; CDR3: CASSYSPNRPGLAGAYEQYF
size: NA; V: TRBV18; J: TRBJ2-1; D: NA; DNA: TGTGCCAGCTCACACCGGGGAACTTCAGAGTCCGAGAGATACAATGAGCAGTTCTTC; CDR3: CASSHRGTSESERYNEQFF
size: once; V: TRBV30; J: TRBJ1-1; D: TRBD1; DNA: TGTGCCTGGACCCTAGTAGCCCAGGGGGAGGCTTTCTTT; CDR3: CAWTLVAQGEAFF
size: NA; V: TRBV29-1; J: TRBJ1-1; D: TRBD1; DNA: TGCAGCGTTGAGTTGTGGACAGGGAGGAAAACTGAAGCTTTCTTT; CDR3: CSVELWTGRKTEAFF
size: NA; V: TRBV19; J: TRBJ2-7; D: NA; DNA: TGTGCCAGTAGTAGAGGTGTTACCTACGAGCAGTACTTC; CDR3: CASSRGVTYEQYF
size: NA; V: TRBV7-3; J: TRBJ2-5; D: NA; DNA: TGTGCCAGCAGCTTCAGGCCCCAAGAGACCCAGTACTTC; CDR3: CASSFRPQETQYF
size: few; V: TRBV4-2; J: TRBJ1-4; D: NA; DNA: TGTGCCAGCAGCGATCCCGGGTCGCCTAATGAAAAACTGTTTTTT; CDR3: CASSDPGSPNEKLFF
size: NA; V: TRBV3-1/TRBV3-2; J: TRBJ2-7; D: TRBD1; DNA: TGTGCCAGCAGCCAAGATCTGGACAGGGGGCTGGAGCAGTACTTC; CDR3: CASSQDLDRGLEQYF
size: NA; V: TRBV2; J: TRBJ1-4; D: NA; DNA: TGTGCCAGCCAGGGTACATCTAATGAAAAACTGTTTTTT; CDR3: CASQGTSNEKLFF
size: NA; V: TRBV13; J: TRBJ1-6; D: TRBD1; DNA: TGTGCCAGCAGCTCAGACAGGGGTTATTCACCCCTCCACTTT; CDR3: CASSSDRGYSPLHF
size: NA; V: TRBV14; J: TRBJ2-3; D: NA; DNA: TGTGCCAGCAGTTATTACACAGATACGCAGTATTTT; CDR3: CASSYYTDTQYF
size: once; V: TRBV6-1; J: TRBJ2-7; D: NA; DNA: TGTGCCAGCAGTGAAGACAGGGTGAGCTCCTACGAGCAGTACTTC; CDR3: CASSEDRVSSYEQYF
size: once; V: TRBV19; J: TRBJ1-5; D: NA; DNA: TGTGCCAGTAGTATCGGTCCGGCGGGCCAGCCCCAGCATTTT; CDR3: CASSIGPAGQPQHF
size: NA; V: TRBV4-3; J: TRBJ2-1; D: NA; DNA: TGCGCCAGCAGCCGAGTCGATAATGAGCAGTTCTTC; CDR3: CASSRVDNEQFF
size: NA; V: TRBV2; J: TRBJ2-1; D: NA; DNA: TGTGCCAGCAGACAAGGGGGGGGCCTCACTCATGAGCAGTTCTTC; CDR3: CASRQGGGLTHEQFF
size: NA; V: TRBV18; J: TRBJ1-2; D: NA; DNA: TGTGCCAGCTCACCAGATACAGGGTTTATCTATGGCTACACCTTC; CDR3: CASSPDTGFIYGYTF
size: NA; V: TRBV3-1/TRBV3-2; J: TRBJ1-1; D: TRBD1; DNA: TGTGCCAGCAGCTTCCGACAGGGCGAAGCTTTCTTT; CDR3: CASSFRQGEAFF
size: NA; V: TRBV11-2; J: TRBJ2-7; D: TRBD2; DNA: TGTGCCAGCAGCTCCTGGGAGGGAGGCGAGCAGTACTTC; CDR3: CASSSWEGGEQYF
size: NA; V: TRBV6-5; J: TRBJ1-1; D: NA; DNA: TGTGCCAGCAGGTCCACAGGGACTAGCGGCACTGAAGCTTTCTTT; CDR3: CASRSTGTSGTEAFF
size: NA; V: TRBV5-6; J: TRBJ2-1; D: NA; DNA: TGTGCCAGCAGCGGGCGGTGGCAGGGGCAAAGCTCCTACAATGAGCAGTTCTTC; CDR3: CASSGRWQGQSSYNEQFF
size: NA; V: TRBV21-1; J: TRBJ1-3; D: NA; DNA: TGTGACCACTCGAGGGCTGGAAACACCATATATTTT; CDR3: CDHSRAGNTIYF
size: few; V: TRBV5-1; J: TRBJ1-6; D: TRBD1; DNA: TGCGCCAGCAGCCCAAGGGACAGGGGTGAATCCTATAATTCACCCCTCCACTTT; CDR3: CASSPRDRGESYNSPLHF
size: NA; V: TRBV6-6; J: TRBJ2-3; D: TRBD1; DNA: TGTGCCAGCAGTTCTCCGGGACAGGGCGCAGATACGCAGTATTTT; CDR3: CASSSPGQGADTQYF
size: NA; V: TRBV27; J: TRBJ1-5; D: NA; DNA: TGTGCCAGCAGCGAGTTCACCCACCAGCCCCAGCATTTT; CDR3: CASSEFTHQPQHF
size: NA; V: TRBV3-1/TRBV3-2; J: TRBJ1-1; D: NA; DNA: TGTGCCAGCAGCCAAGATAGCCCGATGAACACTGAAGCTTTCTTT; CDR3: CASSQDSPMNTEAFF
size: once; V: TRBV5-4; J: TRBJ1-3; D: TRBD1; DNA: TGTGCCAGCAGCAAGACAGGGGAGAGCTCTGGAAACACCATATATTTT; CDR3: CASSKTGESSGNTIYF
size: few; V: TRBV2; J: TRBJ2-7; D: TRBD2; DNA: TGTGCCAGCAGAGGGACTAGCTACGAGCAGTACTTC; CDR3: CASRGTSYEQYF
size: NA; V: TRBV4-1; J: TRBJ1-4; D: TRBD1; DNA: TGCGCCAGCAGCGAGACAGGGGGTAATGAAAAACTGTTTTTT; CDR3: CASSETGGNEKLFF
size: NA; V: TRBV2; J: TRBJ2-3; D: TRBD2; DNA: TGTGCCAGCAGTGATAGGCGGGGGGGCACAGATACGCAGTATTTT; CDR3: CASSDRRGGTDTQYF
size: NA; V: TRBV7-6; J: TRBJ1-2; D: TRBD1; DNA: TGTGCCAGCAGCTCGGGACAGGGGACCTATGGCTACACCTTC; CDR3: CASSSGQGTYGYTF
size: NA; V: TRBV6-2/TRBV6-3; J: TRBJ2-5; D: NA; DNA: TGTGCCAGCAGTTACAGCGGCCAAGAGACCCAGTACTTC; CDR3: CASSYSGQETQYF
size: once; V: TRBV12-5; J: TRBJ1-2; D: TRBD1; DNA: TGTGCTAGTGGTCCGGCCGGGACAGCCGTCTCTGGCTACACCTTC; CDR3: CASGPAGTAVSGYTF
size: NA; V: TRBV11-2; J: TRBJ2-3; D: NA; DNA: TGTGCCAGCAGCTTAACAGCATTCGACGAGTATTTT; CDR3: CASSLTAFDEYF
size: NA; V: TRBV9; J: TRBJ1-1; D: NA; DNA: TGTGCCAGCAGCGTAGGGGGGGCTGAAGCTTTCTTT; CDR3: CASSVGGAEAFF
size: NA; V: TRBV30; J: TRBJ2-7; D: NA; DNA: TGTGCCTGGAGGGCTGGGGGGTTAGGGGTCGAGCAGTACTTC; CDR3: CAWRAGGLGVEQYF
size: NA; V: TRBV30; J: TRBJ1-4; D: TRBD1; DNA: TGTGCCTGGCCCGAACCAGGGGGAACTAATGAAAAACTGTTTTTT; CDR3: CAWPEPGGTNEKLFF
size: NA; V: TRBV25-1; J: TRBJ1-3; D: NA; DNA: TGTGCCAGCAGTCCCGACATCTCTGGAAACACCATATATTTT; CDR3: CASSPDISGNTIYF
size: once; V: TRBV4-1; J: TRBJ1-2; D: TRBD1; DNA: TGCGCCAGCAGCCAAGACGGACAGGGGAGAGACTATGGCTACACCTTC; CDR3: CASSQDGQGRDYGYTF
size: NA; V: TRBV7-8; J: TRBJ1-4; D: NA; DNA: TGTGCCAGCAGCCCCCGTAGAGTCCCCTCAACTAATGAAAAACTGTTTTTT; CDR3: CASSPRRVPSTNEKLFF
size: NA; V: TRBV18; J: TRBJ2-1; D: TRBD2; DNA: TGTGCCAGCTCACCCCCGGGACTAGCGGGGGGGCTCGAGCAGTTCTTC; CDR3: CASSPPGLAGGLEQFF
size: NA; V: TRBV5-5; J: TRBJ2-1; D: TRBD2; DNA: TGTGCCAGCAGCCACCGACTAGCGGGGCGAACTTACAATGAGCAGTTCTTC; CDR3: CASSHRLAGRTYNEQFF
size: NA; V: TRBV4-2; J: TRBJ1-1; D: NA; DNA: TGTGCCAGCAGCCAAGGGACCGGGGGACCGAACACTGAAGCTTTCTTT; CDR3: CASSQGTGGPNTEAFF
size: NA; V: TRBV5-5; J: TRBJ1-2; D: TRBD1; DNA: TGTGCCAGCAGCTTGGCCGGGACAGGGGGCTATGGCTACACCTTC; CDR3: CASSLAGTGGYGYTF
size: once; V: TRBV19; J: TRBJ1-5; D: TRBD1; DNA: TGTGCCAGTAGTAGGGGACAGTCCAATCAGCCCCAGCATTTT; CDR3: CASSRGQSNQPQHF
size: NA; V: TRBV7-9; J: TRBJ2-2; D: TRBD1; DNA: TGTGCCAGCAGAGGAGACAGGGTTCCCGGGGAGCTGTTTTTT; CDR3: CASRGDRVPGELFF
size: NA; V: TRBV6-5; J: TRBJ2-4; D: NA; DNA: TGTGCCAGCAGGGTTGACACGGACAGCATTCAGTACTTC; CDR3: CASRVDTDSIQYF
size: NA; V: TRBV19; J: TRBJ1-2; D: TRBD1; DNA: TGTGCCAGTAGCGCCCTCGACAGGGGGCTAGTTGGCTACACCTTC; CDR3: CASSALDRGLVGYTF
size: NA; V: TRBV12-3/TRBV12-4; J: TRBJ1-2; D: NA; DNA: TGTGCCACCTCGAGCAACAGCCCCTATGGCTACACCTTC; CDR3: CATSSNSPYGYTF
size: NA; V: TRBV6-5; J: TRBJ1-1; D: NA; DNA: TGTGCCAGCAGACCTCTAGTAGCGAACACTGAAGCTTTCTTT; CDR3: CASRPLVANTEAFF
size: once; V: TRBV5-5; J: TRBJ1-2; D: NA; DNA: TGTGCCAGCAGCCCGGATTTAGGGCTGGGGCTCGGCTACACCTTC; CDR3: CASSPDLGLGLGYTF
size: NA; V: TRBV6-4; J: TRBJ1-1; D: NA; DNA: TGTGCCAGCAGTCGACTTGTTGGTGGTGAAGCTTTCTTT; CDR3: CASSRLVGGEAFF
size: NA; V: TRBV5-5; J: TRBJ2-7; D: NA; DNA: TGTGCCAGCAGCTCCGGCGGGTACTCCTACGAGCAGTACTTC; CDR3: CASSSGGYSYEQYF
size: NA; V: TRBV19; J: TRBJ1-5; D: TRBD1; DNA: TGTGCCAGTAGTACAGGACAGGGGAAAGATAGCAATCAGCCCCAGCATTTT; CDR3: CASSTGQGKDSNQPQHF
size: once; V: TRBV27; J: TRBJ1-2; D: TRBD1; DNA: TGTGCCAGCAGTTTTCATCCCCTGTCCCAGGGGGCTAACTATGGCTACACCTTC; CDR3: CASSFHPLSQGANYGYTF
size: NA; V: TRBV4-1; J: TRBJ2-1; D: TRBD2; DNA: TGCGCCAGCAGCCCCCCCCGAGCGGGGGGTCAAGTTTGGCAGTTCTTC; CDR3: CASSPPRAGGQVWQFF
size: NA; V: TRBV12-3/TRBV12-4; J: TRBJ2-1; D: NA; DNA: TGTGCCAGCAGTCCCTCCTATGAGCAGTTCTTC; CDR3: CASSPSYEQFF
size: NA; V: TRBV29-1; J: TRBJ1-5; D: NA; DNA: TGCAGCGTGGTGGACAGTAGCAATCAGCCCCAGCATTTT; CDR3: CSVVDSSNQPQHF